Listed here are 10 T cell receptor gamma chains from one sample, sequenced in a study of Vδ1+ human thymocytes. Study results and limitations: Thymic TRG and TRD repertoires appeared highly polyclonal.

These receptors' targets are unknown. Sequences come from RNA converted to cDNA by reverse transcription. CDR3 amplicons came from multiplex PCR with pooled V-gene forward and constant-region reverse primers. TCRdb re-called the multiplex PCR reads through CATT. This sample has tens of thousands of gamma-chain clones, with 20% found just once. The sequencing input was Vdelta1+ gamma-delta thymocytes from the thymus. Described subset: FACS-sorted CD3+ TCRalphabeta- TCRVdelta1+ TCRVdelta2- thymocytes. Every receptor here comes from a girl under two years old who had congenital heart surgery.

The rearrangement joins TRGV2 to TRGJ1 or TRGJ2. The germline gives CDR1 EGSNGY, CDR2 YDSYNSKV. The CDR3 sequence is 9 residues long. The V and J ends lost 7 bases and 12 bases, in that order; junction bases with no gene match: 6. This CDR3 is CATCPSKLF. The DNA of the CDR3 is TGTGCCACCTGCCCTTCGAAACTCTTT.

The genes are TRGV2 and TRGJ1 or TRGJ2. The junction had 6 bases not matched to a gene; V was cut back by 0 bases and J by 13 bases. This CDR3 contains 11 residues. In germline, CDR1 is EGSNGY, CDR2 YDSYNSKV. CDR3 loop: CATWDGQIKLF. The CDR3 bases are TGTGCCACCTGGGACGGGCAGATCAAACTCTTT.

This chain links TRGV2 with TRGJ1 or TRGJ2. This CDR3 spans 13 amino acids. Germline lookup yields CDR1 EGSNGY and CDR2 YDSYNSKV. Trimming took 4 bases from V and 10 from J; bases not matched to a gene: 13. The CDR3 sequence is CATWDGIICKKLF. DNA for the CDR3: TGTGCCACCTGGGATGGGATTATTTGCAAGAAACTCTTT.

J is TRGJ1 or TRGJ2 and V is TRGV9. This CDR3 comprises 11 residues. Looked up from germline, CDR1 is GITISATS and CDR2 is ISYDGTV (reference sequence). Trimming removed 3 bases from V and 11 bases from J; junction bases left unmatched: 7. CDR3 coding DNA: TGTGCCTTGTGGGAGCTGGGGGAGAAACTCTTT. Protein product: CALWELGEKLF.

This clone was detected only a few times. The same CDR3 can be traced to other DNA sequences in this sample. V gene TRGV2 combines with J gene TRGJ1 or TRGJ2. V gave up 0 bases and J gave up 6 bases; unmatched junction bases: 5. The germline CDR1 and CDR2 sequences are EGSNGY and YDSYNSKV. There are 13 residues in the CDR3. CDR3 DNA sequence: TGTGCCACCTGGGACGGGCCATCTTATAAGAAACTCTTT. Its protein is CATWDGPSYKKLF.

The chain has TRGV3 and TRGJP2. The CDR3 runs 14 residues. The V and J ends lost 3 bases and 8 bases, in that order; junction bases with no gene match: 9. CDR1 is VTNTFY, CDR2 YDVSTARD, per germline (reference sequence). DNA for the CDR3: TGTGCCACCTGGGACGGCTTGTGGGATTGGATCAAGACGTTT. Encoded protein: CATWDGLWDWIKTF.

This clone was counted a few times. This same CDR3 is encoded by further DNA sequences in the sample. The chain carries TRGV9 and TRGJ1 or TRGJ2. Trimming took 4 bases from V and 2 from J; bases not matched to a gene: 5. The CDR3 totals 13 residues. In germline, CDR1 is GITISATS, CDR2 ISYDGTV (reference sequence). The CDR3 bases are TGTGCCTTGTGGGACCCGGATTATTATAAGAAACTCTTT. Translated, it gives CALWDPDYYKKLF.

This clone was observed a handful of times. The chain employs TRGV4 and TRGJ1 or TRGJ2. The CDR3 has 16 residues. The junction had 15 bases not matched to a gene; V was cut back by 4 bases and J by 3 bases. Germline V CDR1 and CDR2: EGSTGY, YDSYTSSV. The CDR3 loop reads CATWDPDTYPYYKKLF. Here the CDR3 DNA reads TGTGCCACCTGGGACCCAGACACCTACCCTTATTATAAGAAACTCTTT.

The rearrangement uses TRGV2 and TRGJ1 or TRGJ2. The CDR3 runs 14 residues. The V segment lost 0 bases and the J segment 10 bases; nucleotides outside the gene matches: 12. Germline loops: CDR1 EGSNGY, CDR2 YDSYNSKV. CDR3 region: CATWDGPPGKKKLF. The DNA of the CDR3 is TGTGCCACCTGGGACGGGCCGCCGGGGAAAAAGAAACTCTTT.

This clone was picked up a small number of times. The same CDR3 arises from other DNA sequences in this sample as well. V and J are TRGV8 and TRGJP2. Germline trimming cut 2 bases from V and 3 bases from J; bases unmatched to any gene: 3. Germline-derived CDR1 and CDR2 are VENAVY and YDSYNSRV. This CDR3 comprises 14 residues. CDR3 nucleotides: TGTGCCACCTGGGATACCGGTAGTGATTGGATCAAGACGTTT. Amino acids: CATWDTGSDWIKTF.